The 2 T cell receptor beta chains presented below share a single source sample, sequenced in a study of beta chain features in type 1 diabetes. As every portion of the isolated RNA was reverse transcribed, the sequencing read expressed TCRB transcripts. Some clones are missing from TCRdb's copy, which holds only in-frame ones; the method was immunoSEQ multiplex PCR. The sample has under 300,000 clones, 14% seen once. Study conclusions and caveats: TCRB CDR3 length was moderately but significantly reduced in all four CD4+ subsets of Type 1 diabetes patients.

Antigens for these TCRs are unknown. Sequenced: naive CD4+ T cells from blood. The receptor set was obtained from a young man with type 1 diabetes.

This clone was counted a few times. The rearrangement uses TRBV7-9 and TRBJ1-2; D perhaps matches TRBD1 (6 bases). CDR3 length: 17 residues. V gave up 5 bases and J gave up 3 bases, with 22 bases separating them. Per germline, CDR1 SEHNR and CDR2 FQNEAQ (reference sequence). The chain's CDR3 is CASSLRSQGLPYYGYTF. In DNA form, the CDR3 reads TGTGCCAGCAGCCTACGGTCACAGGGCCTCCCCTACTATGGCTACACCTTC.

The rearrangement joins TRBV30 to TRBJ2-5, with 8 bases aligning to TRBD1. The ends lost 1 base at V and 4 bases at J; junction bases unmatched: 2. This CDR3 is 13 amino acids long. Germline values: CDR1 GTSNPN, CDR2 SVGIG (reference sequence). The CDR3 DNA reads as TGTGCCTGGAGTGGGGGGACAGGAGAGACCCAGTACTTC. It specifies CAWSGGTGETQYF.